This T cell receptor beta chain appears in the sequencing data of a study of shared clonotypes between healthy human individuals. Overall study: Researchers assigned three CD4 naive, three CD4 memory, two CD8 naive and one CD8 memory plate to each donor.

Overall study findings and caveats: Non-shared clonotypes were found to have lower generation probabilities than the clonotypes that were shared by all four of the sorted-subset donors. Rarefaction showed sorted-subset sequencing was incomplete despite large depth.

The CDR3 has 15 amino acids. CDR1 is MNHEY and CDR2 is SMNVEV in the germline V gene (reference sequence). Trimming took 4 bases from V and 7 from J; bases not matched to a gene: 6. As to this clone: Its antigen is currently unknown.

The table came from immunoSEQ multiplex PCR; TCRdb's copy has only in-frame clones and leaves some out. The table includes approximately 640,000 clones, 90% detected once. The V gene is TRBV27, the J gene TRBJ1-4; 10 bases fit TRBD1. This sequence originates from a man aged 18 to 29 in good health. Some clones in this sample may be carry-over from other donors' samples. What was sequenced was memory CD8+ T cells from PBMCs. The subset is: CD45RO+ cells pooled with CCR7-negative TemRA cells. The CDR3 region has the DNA TGTGCCAGCAGTTCTCCGGGACAGGGGAGTGAAAAACTGTTTTTT. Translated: CASSSPGQGSEKLFF.